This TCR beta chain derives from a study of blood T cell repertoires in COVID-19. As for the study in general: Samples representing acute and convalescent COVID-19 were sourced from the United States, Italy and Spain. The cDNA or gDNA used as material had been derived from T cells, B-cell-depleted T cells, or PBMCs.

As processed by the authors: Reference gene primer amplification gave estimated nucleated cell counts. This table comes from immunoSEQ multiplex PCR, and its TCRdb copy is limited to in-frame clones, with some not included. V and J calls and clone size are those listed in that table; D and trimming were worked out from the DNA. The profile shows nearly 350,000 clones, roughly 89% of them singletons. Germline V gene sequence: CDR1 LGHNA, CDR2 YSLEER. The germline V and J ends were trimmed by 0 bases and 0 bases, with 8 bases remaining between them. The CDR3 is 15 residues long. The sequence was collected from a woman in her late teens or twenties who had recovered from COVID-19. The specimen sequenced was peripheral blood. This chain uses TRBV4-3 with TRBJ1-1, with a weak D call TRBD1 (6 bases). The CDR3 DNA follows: TGCGCCAGCAGCCAAGATCAGGGGATGAACACTGAAGCTTTCTTT. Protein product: CASSQDQGMNTEAFF.